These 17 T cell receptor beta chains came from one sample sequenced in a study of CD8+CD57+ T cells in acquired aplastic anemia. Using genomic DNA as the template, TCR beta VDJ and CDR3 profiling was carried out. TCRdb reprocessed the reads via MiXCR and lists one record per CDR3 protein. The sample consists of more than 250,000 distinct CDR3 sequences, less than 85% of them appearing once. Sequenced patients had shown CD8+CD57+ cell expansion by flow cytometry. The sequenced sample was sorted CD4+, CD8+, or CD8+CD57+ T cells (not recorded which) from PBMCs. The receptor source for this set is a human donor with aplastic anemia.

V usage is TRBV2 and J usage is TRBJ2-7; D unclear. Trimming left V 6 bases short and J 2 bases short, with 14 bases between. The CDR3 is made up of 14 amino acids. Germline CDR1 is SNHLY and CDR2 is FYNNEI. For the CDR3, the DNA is TGTGCCAGCAGCCCAGGCCCACTTGCCTACGAGCAGTACTTC. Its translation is CASSPGPLAYEQYF. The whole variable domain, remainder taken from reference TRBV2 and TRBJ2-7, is EPEVTQTPSHQVTQMGQEVILRCVPISNHLYFYWYRQILGQKVEFLVSFYNNEISEKSEIFDDQFSVERPDGSNFTLKIRSTKLEDSAMYFCASSPGPLAYEQYFGPGTRLTVT.

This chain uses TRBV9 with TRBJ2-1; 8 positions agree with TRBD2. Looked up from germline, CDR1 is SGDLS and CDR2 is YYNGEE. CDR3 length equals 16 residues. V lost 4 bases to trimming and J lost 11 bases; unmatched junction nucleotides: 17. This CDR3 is CASSPRGGGNQPQQFF. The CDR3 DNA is TGTGCCAGCAGCCCACGGGGGGGAGGCAATCAGCCCCAGCAGTTCTTC.

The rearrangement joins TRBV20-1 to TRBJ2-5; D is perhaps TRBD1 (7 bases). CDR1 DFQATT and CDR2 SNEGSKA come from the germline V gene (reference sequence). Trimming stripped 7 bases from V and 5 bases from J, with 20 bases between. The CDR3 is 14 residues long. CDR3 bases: TGCAGTGTCAACGGGGGACAGTCAAGTGAGACCCAGTACTTC. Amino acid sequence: CSVNGGQSSETQYF.

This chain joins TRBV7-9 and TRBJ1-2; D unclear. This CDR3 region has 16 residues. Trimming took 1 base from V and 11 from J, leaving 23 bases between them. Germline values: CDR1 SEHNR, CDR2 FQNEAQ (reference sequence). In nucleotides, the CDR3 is TGTGCCAGCAGCTTAGTCTCAACTAATGAAAAACTGTTTTACACCTTC. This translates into CASSLVSTNEKLFYTF. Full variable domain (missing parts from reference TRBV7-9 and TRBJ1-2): DTGVSQNPRHKITKRGQNVTFRCDPISEHNRLYWYRQTLGQGPEFLTYFQNEAQLEKSRLLSDRFSAERPKGSFSTLEIQRTEQGDSAMYLCASSLVSTNEKLFYTFGSGTRLTVV.

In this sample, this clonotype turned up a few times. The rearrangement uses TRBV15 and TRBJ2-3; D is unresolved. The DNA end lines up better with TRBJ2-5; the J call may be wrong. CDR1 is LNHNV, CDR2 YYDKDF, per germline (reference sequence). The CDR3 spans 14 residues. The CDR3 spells CATSRASEQETQYF. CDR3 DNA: TGTGCCACCAGTCGAGCCAGCGAGCAAGAGACCCAGTACTTC.

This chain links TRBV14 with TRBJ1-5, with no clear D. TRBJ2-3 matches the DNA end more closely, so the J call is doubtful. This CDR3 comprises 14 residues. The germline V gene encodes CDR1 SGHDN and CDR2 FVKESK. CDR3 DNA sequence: TGTGCCAGCAGCGATGCCGGAAGGACCTACGAGCAGTATTTT. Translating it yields CASSDAGRTYEQYF.

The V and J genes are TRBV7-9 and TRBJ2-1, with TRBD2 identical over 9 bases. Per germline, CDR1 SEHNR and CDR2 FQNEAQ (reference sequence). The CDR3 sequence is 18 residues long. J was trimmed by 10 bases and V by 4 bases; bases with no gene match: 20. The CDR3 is CASSSSQSLAGTRGEQFF. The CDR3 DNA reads TGTGCCAGCAGCTCATCCCAGAGTCTAGCGGGGACCCGTGGGGAGCAGTTCTTC.

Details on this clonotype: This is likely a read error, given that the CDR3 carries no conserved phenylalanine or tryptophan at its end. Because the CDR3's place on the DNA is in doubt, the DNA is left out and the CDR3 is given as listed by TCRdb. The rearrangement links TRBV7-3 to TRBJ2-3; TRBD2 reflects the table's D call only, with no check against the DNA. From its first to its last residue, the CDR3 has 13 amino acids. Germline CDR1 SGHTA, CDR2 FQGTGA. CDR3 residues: CASSFQRSGRQDV.

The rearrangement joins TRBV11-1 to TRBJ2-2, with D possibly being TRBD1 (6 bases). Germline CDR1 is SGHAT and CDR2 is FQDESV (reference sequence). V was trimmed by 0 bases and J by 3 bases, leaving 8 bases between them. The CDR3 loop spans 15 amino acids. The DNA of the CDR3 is TGTGCCAGCAGCTTAGCGACAGGTGACACCGGGGAGCTGTTTTTT. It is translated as CASSLATGDTGELFF.

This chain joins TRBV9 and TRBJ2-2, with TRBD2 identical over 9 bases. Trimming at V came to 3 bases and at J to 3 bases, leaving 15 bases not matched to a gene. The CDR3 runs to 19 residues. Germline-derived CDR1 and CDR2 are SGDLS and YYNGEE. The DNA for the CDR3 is TGTGCCAGCAGCGCCCCTCCCCCCTCTAGCGGGACGTACACCGGGGAGCTGTTTTTT. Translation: CASSAPPPSSGTYTGELFF.

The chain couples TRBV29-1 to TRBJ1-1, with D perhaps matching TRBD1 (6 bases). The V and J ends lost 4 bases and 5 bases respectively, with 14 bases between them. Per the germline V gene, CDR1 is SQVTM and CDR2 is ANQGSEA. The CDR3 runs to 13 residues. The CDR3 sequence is CSVGRGGQTEAFF. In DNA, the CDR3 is TGCAGCGTTGGCAGGGGCGGGCAGACTGAAGCTTTCTTT.

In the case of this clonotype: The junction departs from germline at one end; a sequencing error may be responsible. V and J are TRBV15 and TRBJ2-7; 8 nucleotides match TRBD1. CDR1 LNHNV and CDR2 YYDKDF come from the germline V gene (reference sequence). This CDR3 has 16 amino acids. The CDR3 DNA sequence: TGTGCCACCAGCAGAGGTGGGACAGGATCCTCCTACGAGCAGTGCTTC. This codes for CATSRGGTGSSYEQCF.

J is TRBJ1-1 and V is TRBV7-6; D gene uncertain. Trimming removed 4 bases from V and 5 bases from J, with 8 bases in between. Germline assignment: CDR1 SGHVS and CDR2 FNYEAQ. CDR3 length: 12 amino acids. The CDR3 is CASSSGKTEAFF. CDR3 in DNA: TGTGCCAGCAGCTCAGGAAAGACTGAAGCTTTCTTT.

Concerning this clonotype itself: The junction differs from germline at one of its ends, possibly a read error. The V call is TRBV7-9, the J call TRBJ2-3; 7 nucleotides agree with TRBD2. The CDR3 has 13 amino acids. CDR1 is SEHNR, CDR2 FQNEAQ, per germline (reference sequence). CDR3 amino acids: CASSLGRDGLEYF. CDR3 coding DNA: TGTGCCAGCAGCTTGGGGAGGGACGGGCTCGAATATTTC.

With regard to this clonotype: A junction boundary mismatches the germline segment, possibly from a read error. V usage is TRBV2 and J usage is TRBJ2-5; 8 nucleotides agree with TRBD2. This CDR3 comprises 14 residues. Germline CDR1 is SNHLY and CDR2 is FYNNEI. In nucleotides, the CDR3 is TGTGCCAGCGGGAGCGGGGGCGCAGATACGCAGTATTTTTTC. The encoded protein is CASGSGGADTQYFF.

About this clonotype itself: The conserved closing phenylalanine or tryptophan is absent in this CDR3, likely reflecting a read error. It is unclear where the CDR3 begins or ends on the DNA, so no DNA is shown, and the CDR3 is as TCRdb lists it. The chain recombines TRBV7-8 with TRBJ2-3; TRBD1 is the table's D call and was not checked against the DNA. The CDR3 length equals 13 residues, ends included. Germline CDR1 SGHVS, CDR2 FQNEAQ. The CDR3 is CASSLRPGGTDLS.

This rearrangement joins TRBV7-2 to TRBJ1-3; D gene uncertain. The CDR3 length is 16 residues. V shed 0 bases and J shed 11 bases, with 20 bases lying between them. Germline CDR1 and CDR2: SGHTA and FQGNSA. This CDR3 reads CASSLAGGPDTQSIYF. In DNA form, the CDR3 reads TGTGCCAGCAGCTTAGCCGGAGGTCCCGATACGCAGTCCATATATTTT.